A single sample gave rise to the 21 T cell receptor beta chains below, sequenced in a study of cytomegalovirus exposure and HLA in healthy donors. Produced via immunoSEQ multiplex PCR; TCRdb's table is partial and in-frame only. The repertoire holds a few hundred thousand clones, approximately 80% seen once, with over 12% in the top ten. Specimen: PBMCs. The receptor set was obtained from a woman aged 25 to 39 in good health and CMV-seropositive.

The V gene is TRBV2, the J gene TRBJ1-3, with D hard to call. The length of the CDR3 is 18 residues. The germline gives CDR1 SNHLY, CDR2 FYNNEI. Trimming removed 7 bases at V and 4 bases at J, with 26 bases between. CDR3 loop: CASMEIPVGSTLGNTIYF. DNA of the CDR3: TGTGCCAGCATGGAAATCCCCGTCGGCAGCACTCTGGGAAACACCATATATTTT. The variable domain in full, with the rest retrieved from reference TRBV2 and TRBJ1-3, is EPEVTQTPSHQVTQMGQEVILRCVPISNHLYFYWYRQILGQKVEFLVSFYNNEISEKSEIFDDQFSVERPDGSNFTLKIRSTKLEDSAMYFCASMEIPVGSTLGNTIYFGEGSWLTVV.

This clone was seen just once. The chain joins TRBV6-5 to TRBJ1-1; D is undetermined. Trimming stripped 5 bases from V and 0 bases from J, with 13 bases between. CDR1 is MNHEY, CDR2 SVGAGI, per germline. This CDR3 is built from 15 residues. The CDR3 nucleotides read TGTGCCAGCAGTACCGGTCGAACAATGAACACTGAAGCTTTCTTT. It encodes CASSTGRTMNTEAFF.

This clone was found a few times. This chain connects TRBV9 to TRBJ2-7; TRBD1 aligns across 7 bases. Germline V gene sequence: CDR1 SGDLS, CDR2 YYNGEE. There are 15 residues in the CDR3. V lost 0 bases to trimming and J lost 5 bases; unmatched junction nucleotides: 8. The CDR3 here is CASSVGSGTADEQYF. As DNA, the CDR3 is TGTGCCAGCAGCGTAGGCTCCGGGACAGCGGACGAGCAGTACTTC. The variable domain in full, completed from reference TRBV9 and TRBJ2-7, reads DSGVTQTPKHLITATGQRVTLRCSPRSGDLSVYWYQQSLDQGLQFLIQYYNGEERAKGNILERFSAQQFPDLHSELNLSSLELGDSALYFCASSVGSGTADEQYFGPGTRLTVT.

J is TRBJ1-1 and V is TRBV7-3; D is unclear. V was pared by 5 bases and J by 7 bases, with 11 bases between. The CDR3 extends over 12 amino acids. Germline CDR1 and CDR2: SGHTA and FQGTGA. This CDR3 is CASSRDGYEAFF. Here the CDR3 DNA reads TGTGCCAGCAGCCGTGACGGGTATGAAGCTTTCTTT.

V gene TRBV4-1 combines with J gene TRBJ2-7; 10 bases align to TRBD1. The J segment lost 7 bases and the V segment lost 7 bases, leaving 10 bases of the junction unmatched. In germline, CDR1 is MGHRA, CDR2 YSYEKL. The length of the CDR3 is 14 residues. Here the CDR3 reads CASTTGTGAGEQYF. CDR3 coding DNA: TGCGCCAGCACTACCGGGACAGGGGCGGGGGAGCAGTACTTC.

This clone was recorded once. The chain carries TRBV10-1 and TRBJ2-1; TRBD2 is a possible D gene (6 bases). The CDR3 has 12 residues. The V gene lost 6 bases and the J gene lost 8 bases, with 11 bases spanning the gap. Germline-derived CDR1 and CDR2 are WNHNN and SYGVQD (reference sequence). The CDR3 DNA reads as TGCGCCAGCAGCCGCGGGATGGATGAGCAGTTCTTC. Translation gives CASSRGMDEQFF.

The gene calls are TRBV2 and TRBJ1-2; D unresolved. Deletions cut 5 bases from V and 8 bases from J, with 21 bases between. CDR1 and CDR2 (germline): SNHLY, FYNNEI. The CDR3 sequence is 15 residues long. The chain's CDR3 is CASSKKLPDFAGYTF. CDR3 DNA: TGTGCCAGCAGTAAAAAACTTCCGGACTTTGCGGGCTACACCTTC.

The table lists this clone with a few counts. The genes are TRBV19 and TRBJ2-2; D gene uncertain. Germline CDR1 and CDR2: LNHDA and SQIVND (reference sequence). This CDR3 comprises 14 residues. The V end lost 7 bases, the J end lost 9 bases, and 18 bases lay between the germline ends. The CDR3 DNA follows: TGTGCCAGTAAGTTTGGCCCACAGAGCCGGGAGCTGTTTTTT. Amino acid sequence: CASKFGPQSRELFF.

The chain is built from TRBV14 and TRBJ1-1, with D perhaps matching TRBD1 (5 bases). CDR1 is SGHDN, CDR2 FVKESK, per germline. This CDR3 is 15 amino acids long. V lost 0 bases and J 0 bases, leaving 8 bases between the germline ends. As DNA, the CDR3 is TGTGCCAGCAGCCAAGAAAGAGGGGTGAACACTGAAGCTTTCTTT. Encoded protein: CASSQERGVNTEAFF.

This clone appeared once. The chain couples TRBV10-3 to TRBJ1-1; D not resolved. This CDR3 comprises 12 residues. V lost 10 bases and J lost 4, with 13 bases in between. Germline V gene sequence: CDR1 ENHRY, CDR2 SYGVKD. The CDR3 DNA reads as TGTGCCACCGGGCGGGGTCCCACTGAAGCTTTCTTT. Its protein product is CATGRGPTEAFF.

This chain links TRBV7-9 with TRBJ1-2; no firm D call. Germline V lookup: CDR1 SEHNR, CDR2 FQNEAQ (reference sequence). The CDR3 runs to 16 residues. V was cut by 5 bases and J by 2 bases, with 18 bases left in between. The CDR3 DNA is TGTGCCAGCAGCCCAACTACGCCGGGGATGAACTATGGCTACACCTTC. Its protein is CASSPTTPGMNYGYTF.

The genes are TRBV28 and TRBJ1-3; no firm D call. Trimming took 3 bases from V and 6 from J, leaving 15 bases between them. Germline CDR1 reads MDHEN; CDR2 reads SYDVKM. CDR3 length equals 15 residues. CDR3 residues: CASSLSGNRANTIYF. The CDR3 nucleotides read TGTGCCAGCAGTTTGAGCGGGAATCGTGCAAACACCATATATTTT. The full variable domain, rest sourced from reference TRBV28 and TRBJ1-3, is DVKVTQSSRYLVKRTGEKVFLECVQDMDHENMFWYRQDPGLGLRLIYFSYDVKMKEKGDIPEGYSVSREKKERFSLILESASTNQTSMYLCASSLSGNRANTIYFGEGSWLTVV.

The chain combines TRBV18 with TRBJ1-1, with unresolved D. The CDR3 runs 14 residues. Trimming shortened V by 3 bases and J by 0 bases, and 8 bases separated the two germline ends. Germline V CDR1 and CDR2: KGHSH, LQKENI. The CDR3 DNA reads as TGTGCCAGCTCACCCGCAGACATGAACACTGAAGCTTTCTTT. It codes for CASSPADMNTEAFF.

This clone came up once. The V call is TRBV29-1, the J call TRBJ2-1; the D is unclear. Trimming shortened V by 5 bases and J by 0 bases, and 11 bases separated the two germline ends. Germline V lookup: CDR1 SQVTM, CDR2 ANQGSEA. CDR3 length equals 14 residues. CDR3 in DNA: TGCAGCGTTCGTCTTTCCGGCTCCTACAATGAGCAGTTCTTC. Amino acid sequence: CSVRLSGSYNEQFF.

The V call is TRBV4-1, the J call TRBJ2-7; 7 nucleotides align to TRBD1. The V gene end was trimmed by 0 bases and the J gene end by 9 bases; junction bases not matched to a gene: 17. The germline V gene has CDR1 MGHRA and CDR2 YSYEKL. The CDR3 contains 17 residues. CDR3 DNA: TGCGCCAGCAGCCAAGATCCGATTGGATTACAGGGGCGCGGGCAGTACTTC. This gives the protein CASSQDPIGLQGRGQYF.

J is TRBJ2-1 and V is TRBV29-1, with D perhaps matching TRBD2 (6 bases). This CDR3 region has 16 residues. The germline V gene encodes CDR1 SQVTM and CDR2 ANQGSEA. With 0 bases removed from V and 7 bases from J, the gap between germline ends came to 19 bases. The CDR3, as DNA: TGCAGCGTTGAAGATCCTTCCCCGGGAGTCTTAAATGAGCAGTTCTTC. Its protein is CSVEDPSPGVLNEQFF.

The chain links TRBV30 to TRBJ2-3; D could derive from TRBD1 or TRBD2 (5 bases each). CDR3 length: 12 amino acids. Looked up from germline, CDR1 is GTSNPN and CDR2 is SVGIG (reference sequence). V gave up 3 bases and J gave up 1 base, with 5 bases separating them. Here the CDR3 reads CAWRGGTDTQYF. CDR3 coding DNA: TGTGCCTGGAGGGGGGGCACAGATACGCAGTATTTT.

CDR3 loop: CASSPGQGKGWVWNEQFF. DNA of the CDR3: TGCGCCAGCAGCCCAGGACAGGGGAAGGGCTGGGTTTGGAATGAGCAGTTCTTC. The chain joins TRBV5-1 to TRBJ2-1; TRBD1 matches 9 bases. CDR3 length: 18 residues. Germline V gene data show CDR1 as SGHRS and CDR2 as YFSETQ. V was pared by 4 bases and J by 7 bases, with 18 bases of the junction left unmatched.

V usage is TRBV9 and J usage is TRBJ2-1, with 7 bases fitting TRBD1. The trim removed 4 bases at V and 0 bases at J, leaving 4 bases unmatched. This CDR3 has 15 residues. Per germline, CDR1 SGDLS and CDR2 YYNGEE. CDR3 loop: CASSTRQGSYNEQFF. CDR3 nucleotides: TGTGCCAGCAGCACAAGACAGGGCTCCTACAATGAGCAGTTCTTC.

J is TRBJ2-1 and V is TRBV30; D gene uncertain. Germline CDR1 and CDR2: GTSNPN and SVGIG (reference sequence). The CDR3 has 11 residues. V was trimmed by 3 bases and J by 9 bases, leaving 9 bases between them. DNA for the CDR3: TGTGCCTGGAGGTCCCCCGTTGAGCAGTTCTTC. This sequence encodes CAWRSPVEQFF.

The chain has TRBV28 and TRBJ1-1; D not certain. V was pared by 7 bases and J by 1 base, with 7 bases between. CDR3 length: 12 residues. Per the germline V gene, CDR1 is MDHEN and CDR2 is SYDVKM. The CDR3 loop is CASNIPNTEAFF. The CDR3 nucleotides are TGTGCCAGCAACATACCGAACACTGAAGCTTTCTTT.